This T cell receptor (beta chain) is drawn from a study of response to subunit inactivated influenza vaccine. TCRdb ran MiXCR on the RT-PCR reads and lists one entry per CDR3 protein. The repertoire holds about 650,000 distinct CDR3 sequences, with 14% as singletons. This clonotype was observed a handful of times. Its antigen is currently unknown. The CDR3 covers 13 residues. Trimming cost V 0 bases and J 1 base, with 3 bases left between them. The germline V gene encodes CDR1 ENHRY and CDR2 SYGVKD. Notes on the study in general: The authors offered the suggestion that each seasonal influenza vaccination recruits few new T cells.

The starting material was PBMCs from blood, obtained approximately 15 days before vaccination. The genes are TRBV10-3 and TRBJ1-1; no firm D call. The receptor's source is a man between 50 and 59 years old who received an inactivated influenza vaccine. As DNA, the CDR3 is TGTGCCATCAGTGAGTCCTCGAACACTGAAGCTTTCTTT. This gives the protein CAISESSNTEAFF.